This T cell receptor beta chain is from a study of control samples from healthy donors and cancer patients. Measured with immunoSEQ multiplex PCR; TCRdb has only the in-frame clones, and not every one. The repertoire holds about 58,000 clones, with over 75% as singletons. V lost 5 bases and J lost 10; bases outside the gene matches: 8. The CDR3 sequence is 14 residues long. Germline V lookup: CDR1 MNHEY, CDR2 SMNVEV (reference sequence). The sample was PBMCs. The rearrangement joins TRBV27 to TRBJ1-1; 12 bases align to TRBD1. The clonotype was recovered from a woman aged 55-69 years with lung cancer. The CDR3 is CASSAPGTGGRAFF. CDR3 DNA: TGTGCCAGCAGTGCACCCGGGACAGGGGGCAGAGCTTTCTTT.